This T cell receptor (beta chain) was captured by sequencing in a study of blood T cell repertoires in COVID-19. This CDR3 spans 15 amino acids. The V end lost 4 bases, the J end lost 6 bases, and 16 bases lay between the germline ends. CDR1 is LGHNA, CDR2 YSLEER, per germline. Here immunoSEQ multiplex PCR was the method, and the copy in TCRdb shows in-frame clones only, minus some. Of approximately 110,000 clones listed, around nine tenths are singletons. The chain couples TRBV4-3 to TRBJ1-5; D possibly corresponds to TRBD1 (5 bases). Sequencing input: peripheral blood. The clonotype was recovered from a woman aged 70-85 years who had recovered from COVID-19. This CDR3 is CASSPTVGGGQPQHF. The CDR3 nucleotides read TGCGCCAGCAGCCCGACCGTGGGGGGGGGTCAGCCCCAGCATTTT.